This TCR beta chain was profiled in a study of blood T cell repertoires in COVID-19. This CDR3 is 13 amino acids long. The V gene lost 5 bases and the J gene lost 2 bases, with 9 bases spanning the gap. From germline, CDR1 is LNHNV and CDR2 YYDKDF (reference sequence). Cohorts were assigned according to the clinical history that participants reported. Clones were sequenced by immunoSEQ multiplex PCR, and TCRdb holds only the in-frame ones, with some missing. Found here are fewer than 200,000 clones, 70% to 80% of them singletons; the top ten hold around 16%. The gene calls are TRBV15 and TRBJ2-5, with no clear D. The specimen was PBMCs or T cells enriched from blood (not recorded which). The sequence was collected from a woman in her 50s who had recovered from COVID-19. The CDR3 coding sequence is TGTGCCACCAGCCCCCCTCGGCAAGAGACCCAGTACTTC. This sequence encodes CATSPPRQETQYF. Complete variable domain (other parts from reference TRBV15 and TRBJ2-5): DAMVIQNPRYQVTQFGKPVTLSCSQTLNHNVMYWYQQKSSQAPKLLFHYYDKDFNNEADTPDNFQSRRPNTSFCFLDIRSPGLGDTAMYLCATSPPRQETQYFGPGTRLLVL.